These 22 T cell receptor beta chains share one sample of origin, sequenced in a study of OX40 agonist ivuxolimab in advanced cancers. Sequencing was performed with immunoSEQ multiplex PCR; in TCRdb, only in-frame clones are kept and a portion is missing. The profile covers about 93,000 clones, with about 91% appearing a single time and roughly 0.5% taken by the ten largest. Sequences were derived from CD4+ or CD8+ T cells sorted from blood, sampled in a trial of the OX40 agonist ivuxolimab. The receptors originated from an adult with an advanced solid tumor such as melanoma, head and neck, liver or kidney cancer.

This sequence joins TRBV9 and TRBJ2-4; D may be TRBD1 or TRBD2 (5 bases each). CDR1 and CDR2 from the germline V gene are SGDLS and YYNGEE. V dropped 0 bases and J dropped 8 bases, with 12 bases sitting between them. The CDR3 has 14 amino acids. The CDR3 DNA follows: TGTGCCAGCAGCGTAGGACCCCTGGGGGACATTCAGTACTTC. This encodes CASSVGPLGDIQYF.

The chain has TRBV7-9 and TRBJ2-1; 14 bases are shared with TRBD2. The trim removed 2 bases at V and 6 bases at J, leaving 6 bases unmatched. Looked up from germline, CDR1 is SEHNR and CDR2 is FQNEAQ (reference sequence). This CDR3 region has 17 residues. The CDR3 region has the DNA TGTGCCAGCAGCTTAAAGGCGGGGACTAGCGGGAGCAATGAGCAGTTCTTC. Residues: CASSLKAGTSGSNEQFF.

This clone was seen just once. V is TRBV27 and J is TRBJ2-1, with D maybe TRBD2 (6 bases). The CDR3 extends over 18 amino acids. Germline lookup yields CDR1 MNHEY and CDR2 SMNVEV (reference sequence). The ends were cut back, 2 bases at V and 5 bases at J, with 22 bases in the middle. CDR3 residues: CASSLSSSIGGRHNEQFF. Here the CDR3 DNA reads TGTGCCAGCAGTTTAAGCTCGAGTATCGGGGGAAGGCACAATGAGCAGTTCTTC.

The V gene is TRBV7-2, the J gene TRBJ2-1; 8 bases map to TRBD2. In germline, CDR1 is SGHTA, CDR2 FQGNSA. J was trimmed by 12 bases and V by 5 bases; bases with no gene match: 18. The CDR3 is 16 residues long. The CDR3 DNA is TGTGCCAGCAGCCGGACCGGGACTAGAAGGGAATATGGGCAGTTCTTC. Translated, it gives CASSRTGTRREYGQFF.

This clone was seen more than once but under ten times. The chain recombines TRBV10-3 with TRBJ1-2; unclear D gene. Germline V gene lookup returns CDR1 ENHRY and CDR2 SYGVKD. The CDR3 sequence is 13 residues long. Trimming removed 3 bases at V and 5 bases at J, with 10 bases between. The CDR3 DNA is TGTGCCATCAGTGACCCAGTCGGATATGGCTACACCTTC. It codes for CAISDPVGYGYTF.

The chain combines TRBV14 with TRBJ1-6; D is undetermined. The germline V gene has CDR1 SGHDN and CDR2 FVKESK. Trimming removed 0 bases from V and 7 bases from J, with 13 bases in between. CDR3 length: 16 amino acids. The DNA of the CDR3 is TGTGCCAGCAGCCAAGATCGCATGGAGGCAAATTCACCCCTCCACTTT. It encodes CASSQDRMEANSPLHF. Complete variable domain (other parts from reference TRBV14 and TRBJ1-6): EAGVTQFPSHSVIEKGQTVTLRCDPISGHDNLYWYRRVMGKEIKFLLHFVKESKQDESGMPNNRFLAERTGGTYSTLKVQPAELEDSGVYFCASSQDRMEANSPLHFGNGTRLTVT.

V is TRBV15 and J is TRBJ1-1, with unresolved D. Germline values: CDR1 LNHNV, CDR2 YYDKDF (reference sequence). The CDR3 contains 15 residues. Trimming took 2 bases from V and 0 from J, leaving 10 bases between them. Written as DNA, the CDR3 is TGTGCCACCAGCAGATCCACAGTGATGAACACTGAAGCTTTCTTT. It specifies CATSRSTVMNTEAFF.

The chain recombines TRBV19 with TRBJ1-1; 7 bases match TRBD1. The V and J ends lost 4 bases and 4 bases, in that order; junction bases with no gene match: 6. Germline V gene lookup returns CDR1 LNHDA and CDR2 SQIVND (reference sequence). The CDR3 extends over 14 amino acids. The chain's CDR3 is CASSNQGGSTEAFF. The DNA for the CDR3 is TGTGCCAGTAGTAACCAGGGGGGGTCCACTGAAGCTTTCTTT.

In its sample, this clone was seen a few times. The chain employs TRBV9 and TRBJ1-2; 7 nucleotides line up with TRBD1. Per the germline V gene, CDR1 is SGDLS and CDR2 is YYNGEE. Trimming took 0 bases from V and 4 from J; bases not matched to a gene: 6. This CDR3 region has 15 residues. The CDR3 region is CASSVAQGMGYGYTF. CDR3 bases: TGTGCCAGCAGCGTAGCACAGGGGATGGGCTATGGCTACACCTTC.

In DNA form, the CDR3 reads TGTGCCATCAGTGCGCCCCCTCAAATTCCTGAAGCTTTCTTT. Encoded protein: CAISAPPQIPEAFF. J is TRBJ1-1 and V is TRBV10-3, with D hard to call. V was shortened by 4 bases and J by 6 bases, with 15 bases between the two germline ends. Germline V lookup: CDR1 ENHRY, CDR2 SYGVKD. CDR3 length equals 14 residues.

The sample holds a few counts of this clone. The V call is TRBV6-5, the J call TRBJ1-2; TRBD1 agrees at 10 bases. The V gene end was trimmed by 6 bases and the J gene end by 6 bases; junction bases not matched to a gene: 1. The V gene's germline CDR1 is MNHEY and CDR2 SVGAGI. CDR3 length: 12 amino acids. The CDR3 spells CASRGTGDGYTF. The CDR3 coding sequence is TGTGCCAGCAGGGGGACAGGGGATGGCTACACCTTC.

This clone has only one observation. DNA for the CDR3: TGTGCCAGCAGCAGAAGCCCCCAACAGGGGGAGAACACTGAAGCTTTCTTT. Translation: CASSRSPQQGENTEAFF. This rearrangement joins TRBV9 to TRBJ1-1; TRBD1 matches at 8 bases. The J segment lost 1 base and the V segment lost 4 bases, leaving 12 bases of the junction unmatched. Germline V gives CDR1 SGDLS, CDR2 YYNGEE. The CDR3 spans 17 residues.

This clone was detected a few times. The chain is built from TRBV19 and TRBJ2-1; D could derive from TRBD1 or TRBD2 (6 bases each). The V end was cut by 6 bases, the J end by 8 bases, with 14 bases between. This CDR3 spans 13 amino acids. The V gene's germline CDR1 is LNHDA and CDR2 SQIVND (reference sequence). CDR3 protein: CASRRGSGDEQFF. In DNA form, the CDR3 reads TGTGCCAGTAGGAGGGGGTCGGGGGATGAGCAGTTCTTC.

This clone was recorded a few times. This rearrangement joins TRBV6-5 to TRBJ1-6; the D is unclear. The ends were cut back, 5 bases at V and 10 bases at J, with 6 bases in the middle. CDR3 size: 11 residues. Germline loops: CDR1 MNHEY, CDR2 SVGAGI. The DNA for the CDR3 is TGTGCCAGCAGTCTTGTCTCACCCCTCCACTTT. Protein: CASSLVSPLHF.

J is TRBJ2-1 and V is TRBV10-3; D ambiguous. The CDR3 totals 14 residues. V was trimmed by 10 bases and J by 5 bases, leaving 18 bases between them. Germline lookup yields CDR1 ENHRY and CDR2 SYGVKD. The CDR3 here is CATDTDRGHNEQFF. CDR3 sequence (DNA): TGTGCCACCGATACGGACCGTGGCCACAATGAGCAGTTCTTC.

This rearrangement joins TRBV5-8 to TRBJ2-1; unclear D gene. The V end was cut by 0 bases, the J end by 12 bases, with 7 bases between. There are 11 residues in the CDR3. Germline CDR1 is SGHTS and CDR2 is YDEGEE. The CDR3 region has the DNA TGTGCCAGCAGCTTGGGACGAGGGCAGTTCTTC. This sequence encodes CASSLGRGQFF. Full variable domain (missing parts from reference TRBV5-8 and TRBJ2-1): EAGVTQSPTHLIKTRGQQATLRCSPISGHTSVYWYQQALGLGLQFLLWYDEGEERNRGNFPPRFSGRQFPNYSSELNVNALELEDSALYLCASSLGRGQFFGPGTRLTVL.

The chain uses TRBV6-6 and TRBJ1-1; D is undetermined. The CDR3 extends over 13 amino acids. V lost 2 bases and J 2 bases, leaving 6 bases between the germline ends. Germline CDR1 is MNHNY and CDR2 is SVGAGI (reference sequence). The DNA for the CDR3 is TGTGCCAGCAGTTACATGGAAAACACTGAAGCTTTCTTT. Translated: CASSYMENTEAFF.

V usage is TRBV2 and J usage is TRBJ1-2; 8 bases are shared with TRBD1. Unmatched junction bases numbered 5, after V lost 6 bases and J lost 5 bases. The CDR3 loop spans 13 amino acids. Germline values: CDR1 SNHLY, CDR2 FYNNEI. The CDR3 region has the DNA TGTGCCAGCAGGGAGACAGGGGTGTATGGCTACACCTTC. Its translation is CASRETGVYGYTF.

The DNA for the CDR3 is TGTGCCAGCAGCGTAGGACAGGGGGATTATACGCAGTATTTT. This translates into CASSVGQGDYTQYF. The rearrangement links TRBV9 to TRBJ2-3; 9 bases fit TRBD1. With 0 bases clipped from V and 7 bases from J, the junction kept 3 bases outside the gene matches. The CDR3 consists of 14 residues. Germline lookup yields CDR1 SGDLS and CDR2 YYNGEE. Full variable domain (missing parts from reference TRBV9 and TRBJ2-3): DSGVTQTPKHLITATGQRVTLRCSPRSGDLSVYWYQQSLDQGLQFLIQYYNGEERAKGNILERFSAQQFPDLHSELNLSSLELGDSALYFCASSVGQGDYTQYFGPGTRLTVL.

This clone turned up a few times. The gene calls are TRBV2 and TRBJ1-1; unclear D gene. This CDR3 spans 14 amino acids. Between the trimmed V and J ends, which lost 2 bases and 5 bases, there was a span of 12 bases. Germline lookup yields CDR1 SNHLY and CDR2 FYNNEI. The CDR3 sequence is CASSERTPPTEAFF. CDR3 DNA sequence: TGTGCCAGCAGTGAAAGAACGCCACCTACTGAAGCTTTCTTT.

The V call is TRBV10-3, the J call TRBJ2-5; 10 bases match TRBD1. Trimming removed 5 bases from V and 2 bases from J; junction bases left unmatched: 2. Germline lookup yields CDR1 ENHRY and CDR2 SYGVKD. The CDR3 contains 14 residues. As DNA, the CDR3 is TGTGCCATCAGTAGACAGGGGGCACAAGAGACCCAGTACTTC. Protein product: CAISRQGAQETQYF.

This clone appeared once. This chain joins TRBV5-6 and TRBJ2-5; 11 nucleotides align to TRBD2. With V trimmed by 4 bases and J by 1 base, 15 bases remained unmatched. The CDR3 spans 19 residues. Germline assignment: CDR1 SGHDT and CDR2 YYEEEE. The CDR3 nucleotides are TGTGCCAGCAGCATGCCTAGCGGGGGGCTACTTTTTTCCCAAGAGACCCAGTACTTC. The encoded protein is CASSMPSGGLLFSQETQYF.